Only one count was recorded for the clone carrying this T cell receptor (beta chain). This sample was taken from a study of blood T cell repertoires in COVID-19. Overall study context: Specimens from acute and convalescent COVID-19 originated in the United States, Italy and Spain.

As handled by the study authors: Amplification of reference gene primers provided the estimated nucleated cell counts. Libraries were prepared by immunoSEQ multiplex PCR; TCRdb keeps only in-frame clonotypes and omits some of them. V and J calls and clone size are given by that table; D and trimming were obtained from the DNA. The sample holds some 320,000 clones, 85% to 90% seen once. J was trimmed by 4 bases and V by 7 bases; bases with no gene match: 3. This CDR3 contains 13 residues. Germline V gene sequence: CDR1 SNHLY, CDR2 FYNNEI. This TCR was sampled from a woman under 40 with COVID-19, enrolled during active disease. This chain connects TRBV2 to TRBJ1-1; 10 nucleotides match TRBD1. Sequencing used peripheral blood. The CDR3 DNA sequence: TGTGCCAGCATAAGGGACAGGGGCACTGAAGCTTTCTTT. As protein: CASIRDRGTEAFF.